This record looks at one T cell receptor beta chain sequence and its context. Its antigen is not known. The CDR3 sequence is 15 residues long. V lost 3 bases and J 1 base, leaving 12 bases between the germline ends. Germline V gene data show CDR1 as SGDLS and CDR2 as YYNGEE. The study ran its PCR with 60 Vbeta and 13 Jbeta primers. The protocol was immunoSEQ multiplex PCR, while the TCRdb copy is restricted to in-frame clones and leaves out a portion. The data contain about 190,000 clones, approximately 83% of them singletons. This entry belongs to a study of cytomegalovirus exposure and HLA in healthy donors. Findings and limits, study-wide: Earlier analysis looked at TCR beta V segments, and most were productive about 87% or about 30% of the time. Rarity held for most TCR sequences, but there were some public TCRs that occurred in many donors.

This TCR was sampled from a woman aged 45-65 years in good health and CMV-seropositive. The chain carries TRBV9 and TRBJ2-3; D is perhaps TRBD2 (5 bases). The specimen was PBMCs. This CDR3 reads CASSASPGGTDTQYF. CDR3 DNA sequence: TGTGCCAGCAGCGCATCCCCCGGGGGCACAGATACGCAGTATTTT.